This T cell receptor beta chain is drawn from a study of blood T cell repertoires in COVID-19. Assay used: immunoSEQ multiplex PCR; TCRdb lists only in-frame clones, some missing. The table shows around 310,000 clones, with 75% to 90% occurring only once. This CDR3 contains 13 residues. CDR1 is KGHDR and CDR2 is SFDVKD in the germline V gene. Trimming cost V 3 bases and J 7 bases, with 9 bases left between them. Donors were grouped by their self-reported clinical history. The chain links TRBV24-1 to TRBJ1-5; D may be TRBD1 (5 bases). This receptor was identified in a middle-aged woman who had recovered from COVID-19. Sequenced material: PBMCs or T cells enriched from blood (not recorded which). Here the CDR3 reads CATSDAGNQPQHF. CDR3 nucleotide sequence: TGTGCCACCAGTGATGCAGGGAACCAGCCCCAGCATTTT.